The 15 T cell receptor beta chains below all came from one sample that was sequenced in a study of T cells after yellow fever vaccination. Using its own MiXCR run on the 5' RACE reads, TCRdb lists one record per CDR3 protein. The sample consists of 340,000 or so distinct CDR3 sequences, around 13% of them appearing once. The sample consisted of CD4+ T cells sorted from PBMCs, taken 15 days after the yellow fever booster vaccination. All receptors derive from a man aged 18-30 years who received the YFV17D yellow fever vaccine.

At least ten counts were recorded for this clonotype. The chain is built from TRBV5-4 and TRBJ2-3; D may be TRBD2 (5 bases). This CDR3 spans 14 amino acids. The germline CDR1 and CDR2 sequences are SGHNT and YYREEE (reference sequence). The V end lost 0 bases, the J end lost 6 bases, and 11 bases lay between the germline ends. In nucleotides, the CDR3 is TGTGCCAGCAGCTTGGTTACGGGAAGGGATACGCAGTATTTT. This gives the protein CASSLVTGRDTQYF. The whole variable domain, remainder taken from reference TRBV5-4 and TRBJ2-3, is ETGVTQSPTHLIKTRGQQVTLRCSSQSGHNTVSWYQQALGQGPQFIFQYYREEENGRGNFPPRFSGLQFPNYSSELNVNALELDDSALYLCASSLVTGRDTQYFGPGTRLTVL.

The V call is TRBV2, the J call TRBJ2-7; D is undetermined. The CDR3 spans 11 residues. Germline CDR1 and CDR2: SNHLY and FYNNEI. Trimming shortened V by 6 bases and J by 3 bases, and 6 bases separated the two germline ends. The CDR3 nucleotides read TGTGCCAGCAGATTATTCTACGAGCAGTACTTC. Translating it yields CASRLFYEQYF.

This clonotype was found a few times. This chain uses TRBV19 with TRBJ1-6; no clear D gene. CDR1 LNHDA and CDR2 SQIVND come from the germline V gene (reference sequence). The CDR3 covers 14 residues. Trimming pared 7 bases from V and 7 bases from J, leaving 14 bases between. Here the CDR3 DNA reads TGTGCCAGTAACCCCGGAAGACACAATTCACCCCTCCACTTT. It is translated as CASNPGRHNSPLHF. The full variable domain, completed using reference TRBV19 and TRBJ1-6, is DGGITQSPKYLFRKEGQNVTLSCEQNLNHDAMYWYRQDPGQGLRLIYYSQIVNDFQKGDIAEGYSVSREKKESFPLTVTSAQKNPTAFYLCASNPGRHNSPLHFGNGTRLTVT.

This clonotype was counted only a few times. The DNA of the CDR3 is TGTGCCAGCAGTTACTCACTGGTTCTAGGCGCGGAACTGTTTTTT. The encoded protein is CASSYSLVLGAELFF. The V gene is TRBV6-5, the J gene TRBJ1-4; D remains ambiguous. Between the trimmed V and J ends, which lost 0 bases and 12 bases, there was a span of 17 bases. There are 15 residues in the CDR3. Germline V gene sequence: CDR1 MNHEY, CDR2 SVGAGI.

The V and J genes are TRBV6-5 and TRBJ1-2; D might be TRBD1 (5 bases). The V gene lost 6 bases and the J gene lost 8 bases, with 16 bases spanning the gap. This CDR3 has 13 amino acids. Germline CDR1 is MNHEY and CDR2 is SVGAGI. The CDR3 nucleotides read TGTGCCAGCAGGTCGTTCGGGGCGGGCGGCTACACCTTC. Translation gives CASRSFGAGGYTF.

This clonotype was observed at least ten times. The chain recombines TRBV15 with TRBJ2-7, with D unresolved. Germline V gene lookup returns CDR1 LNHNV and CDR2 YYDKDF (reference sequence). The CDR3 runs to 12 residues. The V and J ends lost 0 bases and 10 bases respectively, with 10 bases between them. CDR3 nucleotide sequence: TGTGCCACCAGCAGAGATTCTGGAGACCAGTACGTC. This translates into CATSRDSGDQYV.

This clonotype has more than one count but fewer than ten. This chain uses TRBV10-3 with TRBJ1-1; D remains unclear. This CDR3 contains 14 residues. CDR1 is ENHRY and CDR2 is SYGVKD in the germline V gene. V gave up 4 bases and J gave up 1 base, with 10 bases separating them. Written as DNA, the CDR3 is TGTGCCATCAGTGTGCAAGAAACGAACACTGAAGCTTTCTTT. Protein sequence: CAISVQETNTEAFF.

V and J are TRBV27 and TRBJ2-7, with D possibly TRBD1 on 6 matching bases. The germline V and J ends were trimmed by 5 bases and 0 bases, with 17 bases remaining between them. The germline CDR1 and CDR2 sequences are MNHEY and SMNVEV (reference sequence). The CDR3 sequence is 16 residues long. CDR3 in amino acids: CASSPRAGVFSYEQYV. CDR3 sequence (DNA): TGTGCCAGCAGTCCACGAGCAGGGGTCTTCTCCTACGAGCAGTACGTC.

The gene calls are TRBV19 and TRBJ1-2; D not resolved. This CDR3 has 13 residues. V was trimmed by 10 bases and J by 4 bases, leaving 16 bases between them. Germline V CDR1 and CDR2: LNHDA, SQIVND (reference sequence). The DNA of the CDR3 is TGTGCCACCCGCCGGGAGGTGGGCTATGGCTACACCTTC. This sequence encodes CATRREVGYGYTF. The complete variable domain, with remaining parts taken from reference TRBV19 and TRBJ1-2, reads DGGITQSPKYLFRKEGQNVTLSCEQNLNHDAMYWYRQDPGQGLRLIYYSQIVNDFQKGDIAEGYSVSREKKESFPLTVTSAQKNPTAFYLCATRREVGYGYTFGSGTRLTVV.

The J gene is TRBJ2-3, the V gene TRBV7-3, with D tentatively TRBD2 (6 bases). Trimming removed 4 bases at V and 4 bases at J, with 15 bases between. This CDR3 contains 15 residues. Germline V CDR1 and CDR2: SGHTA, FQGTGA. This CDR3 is CASSSRLGVADTQYF. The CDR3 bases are TGTGCCAGCAGCTCCCGACTAGGGGTCGCAGATACGCAGTATTTT.

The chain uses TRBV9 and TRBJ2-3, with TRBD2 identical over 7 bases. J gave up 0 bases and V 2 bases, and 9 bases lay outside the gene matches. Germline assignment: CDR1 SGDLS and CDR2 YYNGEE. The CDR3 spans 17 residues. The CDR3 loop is CASSVSSSGGSTDTQYF. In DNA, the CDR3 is TGTGCCAGCAGCGTCAGCTCTAGCGGAGGAAGCACAGATACGCAGTATTTT. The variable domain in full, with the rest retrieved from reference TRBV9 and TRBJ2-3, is DSGVTQTPKHLITATGQRVTLRCSPRSGDLSVYWYQQSLDQGLQFLIQYYNGEERAKGNILERFSAQQFPDLHSELNLSSLELGDSALYFCASSVSSSGGSTDTQYFGPGTRLTVL.

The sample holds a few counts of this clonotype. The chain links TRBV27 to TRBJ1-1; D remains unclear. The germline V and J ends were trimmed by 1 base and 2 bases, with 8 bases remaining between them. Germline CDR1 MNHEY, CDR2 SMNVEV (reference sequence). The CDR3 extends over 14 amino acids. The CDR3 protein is CASSLYGRNTEAFF. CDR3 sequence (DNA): TGTGCCAGCAGTTTATACGGGAGAAACACTGAAGCTTTCTTT.

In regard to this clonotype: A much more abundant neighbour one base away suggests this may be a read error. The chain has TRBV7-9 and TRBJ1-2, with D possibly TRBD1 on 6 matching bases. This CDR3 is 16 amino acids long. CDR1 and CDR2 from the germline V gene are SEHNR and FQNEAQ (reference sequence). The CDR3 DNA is TGTGCCATCAGCTATGTAGCGGGGGCCGATTCCTATGGCTACACCTTC. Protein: CAISYVAGADSYGYTF.

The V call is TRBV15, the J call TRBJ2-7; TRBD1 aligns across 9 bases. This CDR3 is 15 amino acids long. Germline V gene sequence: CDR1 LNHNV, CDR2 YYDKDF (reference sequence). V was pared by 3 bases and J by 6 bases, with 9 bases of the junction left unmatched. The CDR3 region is CATSRGGTGLGEQYV. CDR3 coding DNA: TGTGCCACCAGCAGGGGCGGGACAGGGTTGGGCGAGCAGTACGTC.

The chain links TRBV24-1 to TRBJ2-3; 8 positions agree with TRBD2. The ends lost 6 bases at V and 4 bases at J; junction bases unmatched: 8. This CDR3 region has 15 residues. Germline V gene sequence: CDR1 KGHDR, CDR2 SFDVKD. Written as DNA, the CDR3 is TGTGCCACCAGTCCCAGCGGGGGAGGAGCAGATACGCAGTATTTT. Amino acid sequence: CATSPSGGGADTQYF.